There are a few counts of the clone carrying this T cell receptor (beta chain). Its antigen is not known. TCRdb analysed the reads with MiXCR anew, one entry per CDR3 protein. The table lists about a million distinct CDR3 sequences, less than 35% of them singletons. The data derive from a study of T cell repertoires in cytomegalovirus infection. Material: cultured CD8+ T cells from PBMCs, obtained from culture after CMV antigen stimulation. The TCR was taken from a human donor in good health (CMV status not recorded). Some clones in this sample may be carry-over from other donors' samples.

CDR3: CATSSHLVSLGSDGYTF. In DNA, the CDR3 is TGTGCCACCAGCAGCCACTTAGTGAGTTTAGGGTCGGATGGCTACACCTTC. The chain combines TRBV15 with TRBJ1-2; D is unclear. The CDR3 is 17 amino acids. The V and J ends lost 3 bases and 6 bases respectively, with 23 bases between them. The germline CDR1 and CDR2 sequences are LNHNV and YYDKDF (reference sequence). The complete variable domain, with remaining parts taken from reference TRBV15 and TRBJ1-2, reads DAMVIQNPRYQVTQFGKPVTLSCSQTLNHNVMYWYQQKSSQAPKLLFHYYDKDFNNEADTPDNFQSRRPNTSFCFLDIRSPGLGDTAMYLCATSSHLVSLGSDGYTFGSGTRLTVV.